Below are 14 T cell receptor beta chains sequenced from a single sample in a study of blood T cell repertoires in COVID-19. Assay used: immunoSEQ multiplex PCR; TCRdb lists only in-frame clones, some missing. This sample has some 25,000 clones, with 80% to 85% found just once. The sample comprised peripheral blood. The receptors were gathered from a human donor in a cohort sampled during active COVID-19.

This chain uses TRBV9 with TRBJ2-1; TRBD2 agrees at 9 bases. Per germline, CDR1 SGDLS and CDR2 YYNGEE. V dropped 3 bases and J dropped 8; count of bases not matched to a gene: 9. The CDR3 runs to 15 residues. The DNA for the CDR3 is TGTGCCAGCAGCGGTGGGACTAGCCAGGGCTATGAGCAGTTCTTC. Encoded protein: CASSGGTSQGYEQFF.

In this sample, this clone turned up once. The J gene is TRBJ2-1, the V gene TRBV18; 7 bases agree with TRBD1. Looked up from germline, CDR1 is KGHSH and CDR2 is LQKENI. J was trimmed by 7 bases and V by 3 bases; bases with no gene match: 9. CDR3 length: 15 residues. The CDR3 reads CASSPSTGKRNEQFF. In nucleotides, the CDR3 is TGTGCCAGCTCACCCTCGACAGGGAAGAGAAATGAGCAGTTCTTC.

The chain has TRBV7-9 and TRBJ1-5; no definite D call. V was shortened by 2 bases and J by 7 bases, with 21 bases between the two germline ends. Germline V gene sequence: CDR1 SEHNR, CDR2 FQNEAQ (reference sequence). The CDR3 runs 17 residues. As DNA, the CDR3 is TGTGCCAGCAGCTTATCCACGGCGGGGTATCTCGGACAGCCCCAGCATTTT. Its protein product is CASSLSTAGYLGQPQHF.

This clone showed up just once. The chain uses TRBV6-5 and TRBJ2-1; perhaps TRBD1 as D (5 bases). The CDR3 length is 14 residues. CDR1 and CDR2 (germline): MNHEY, SVGAGI. The ends were cut back, 0 bases at V and 8 bases at J, with 11 bases in the middle. CDR3 amino acids: CASSYSSGFDEQFF. CDR3 nucleotide sequence: TGTGCCAGCAGTTACTCCTCAGGGTTCGATGAGCAGTTCTTC.

The chain combines TRBV7-2 with TRBJ1-5, with TRBD1 as a possible D gene (5 bases). The CDR3 consists of 14 residues. V gave up 5 bases and J gave up 2 bases, with 10 bases separating them. Germline CDR1 is SGHTA and CDR2 is FQGNSA. CDR3 DNA sequence: TGTGCCAGCAGCCCCGGAGGGGGCAATCAGCCCCAGCATTTT. Translation gives CASSPGGGNQPQHF.

The V and J genes are TRBV10-1 and TRBJ2-1, with 13 bases fitting TRBD2. The length of the CDR3 is 21 residues. Trimming cost V 9 bases and J 0 bases; bases outside gene matches: 20. Per germline, CDR1 WNHNN and CDR2 SYGVQD (reference sequence). The chain's CDR3 is CASDPVHWGLAGRSSYNEQFF. In nucleotides, the CDR3 is TGCGCCAGTGACCCCGTACATTGGGGACTAGCGGGAAGGAGCTCCTACAATGAGCAGTTCTTC.

This sequence joins TRBV6-5 and TRBJ2-7; 9 bases are a match to TRBD1. This CDR3 comprises 13 residues. Trimming cost V 7 bases and J 4 bases; bases outside gene matches: 5. Germline V gene sequence: CDR1 MNHEY, CDR2 SVGAGI. The CDR3 DNA reads as TGTGCCAGCAACAGGGGGCTAATGTACGAGCAGTACTTC. Amino acids: CASNRGLMYEQYF.

The table lists this clone with a count of one. This rearrangement joins TRBV12-5 to TRBJ2-5, with a possible D match to TRBD2 (6 bases). The CDR3 spans 13 residues. Trimming took off 10 bases at V and 2 bases at J, with 14 bases between the two ends. Germline-derived CDR1 and CDR2 are LGHNT and FRNRAP. CDR3 bases: TGTGCTACATCACCTGGGGGGCAAGAGACCCAGTACTTC. Its protein is CATSPGGQETQYF.

The chain has TRBV18 and TRBJ1-2; D perhaps matches TRBD1 (6 bases). The length of the CDR3 is 15 residues. V dropped 2 bases and J dropped 0 bases, with 10 bases sitting between them. From germline, CDR1 is KGHSH and CDR2 LQKENI. CDR3 protein: CASSPGQYTNYGYTF. CDR3 in DNA: TGTGCCAGCTCACCAGGACAGTATACTAACTATGGCTACACCTTC.

The J gene is TRBJ2-1, the V gene TRBV7-2, with 13 bases matching TRBD2. The CDR3 has 16 amino acids. CDR1 SGHTA and CDR2 FQGNSA come from the germline V gene. With 5 bases clipped from V and 10 bases from J, the junction kept 11 bases outside the gene matches. CDR3 sequence: CASSGVGTSGVVEQFF. DNA for the CDR3: TGTGCCAGCAGCGGGGTGGGGACTAGCGGGGTGGTGGAGCAGTTCTTC.

V gene TRBV19 combines with J gene TRBJ1-2; no clear D. V gave up 6 bases and J gave up 4 bases, with 15 bases separating them. Germline CDR1 LNHDA, CDR2 SQIVND (reference sequence). The CDR3 is 14 residues long. The CDR3 protein is CASSRPGSFYGYTF. The CDR3, as DNA: TGTGCCAGTAGCCGACCGGGATCCTTCTATGGCTACACCTTC.

The gene calls are TRBV19 and TRBJ1-2; D might be TRBD1 (5 bases). The germline V gene encodes CDR1 LNHDA and CDR2 SQIVND (reference sequence). The CDR3 sequence is 16 residues long. Trimming removed 3 bases at V and 10 bases at J, with 24 bases between. CDR3 sequence (DNA): TGTGCCAGTAGTATGTTGAGCTTGTCAGGGAGGGCTGACTACACCTTC. Encoded protein: CASSMLSLSGRADYTF.

This clone is labeled as medium-sized. The rearrangement uses TRBV19 and TRBJ2-1; 14 bases map to TRBD2. V shed 5 bases, J shed 8 bases, and the junction held 11 bases outside the gene matches. Germline V gene sequence: CDR1 LNHDA, CDR2 SQIVND (reference sequence). This CDR3 contains 17 residues. CDR3 bases: TGTGCCAGTAGTCTTTTAGCCGGGACTAGCGGGAGCGATGAGCAGTTCTTC. Translated, it gives CASSLLAGTSGSDEQFF.

This clone has just one count. The chain couples TRBV7-9 to TRBJ1-1; D ambiguous. Germline V CDR1 and CDR2: SEHNR, FQNEAQ (reference sequence). The CDR3 extends over 12 amino acids. With 5 bases removed from V and 5 bases from J, the gap between germline ends came to 9 bases. The CDR3 DNA sequence: TGTGCCAGCAGCCCCCAGAGGACTGAAGCTTTCTTT. Protein: CASSPQRTEAFF.